This T cell receptor beta chain comes out of a study of post-analysis software for immune sequencing data. General study points: Roughly 5 TRBV segments were significantly more frequent in patients than in controls. TRBV5-6, TRBV5-1 and TRBV20-1 were among these segments.

Each TCR beta cDNA library carried unique molecular identifiers. Yield was 450,000 to 650,000 cDNA molecules from roughly 0.93 to 9.6 million T cells. TCRdb reprocessed the PCR reads with MiXCR, giving one entry per CDR3 protein. Altogether 700,000 to 800,000 distinct CDR3 sequences are present, 25% to 30% being singletons, with the ten largest covering approximately 0.6%. Germline CDR1 and CDR2: SGHRS and YFSETQ. V gave up 6 bases and J gave up 5 bases; unmatched junction bases: 17. This CDR3 region has 17 residues. Of note for this clonotype: Antigen specificity is unknown.

This chain connects TRBV5-1 to TRBJ2-3; TRBD1 agrees at 8 bases. The TCR was taken from a girl aged 5-17 years with multiple sclerosis. Sequenced sample: blood. CDR3 region: CASKGRGLWAGRDTQYF. As DNA, the CDR3 is TGCGCCAGCAAAGGCAGGGGGCTATGGGCGGGCAGAGATACGCAGTATTTT.